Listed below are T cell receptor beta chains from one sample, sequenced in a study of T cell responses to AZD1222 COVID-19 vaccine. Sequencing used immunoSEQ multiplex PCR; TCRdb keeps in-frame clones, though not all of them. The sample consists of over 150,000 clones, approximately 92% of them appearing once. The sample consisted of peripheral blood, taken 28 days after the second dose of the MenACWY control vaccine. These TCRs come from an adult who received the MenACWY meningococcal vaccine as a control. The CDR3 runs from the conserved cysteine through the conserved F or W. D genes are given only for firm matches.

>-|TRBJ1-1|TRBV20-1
CSAPGTVEAFF
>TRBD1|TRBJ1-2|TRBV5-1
CASSMTGGLSAGGYTF
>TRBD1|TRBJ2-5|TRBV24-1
CATREGTGFQETQYF
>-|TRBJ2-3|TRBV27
CASRPGATDTQYF
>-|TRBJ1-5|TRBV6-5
CPTTGANQPQHF
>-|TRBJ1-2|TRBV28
CASSLRPGSSNYGYTF
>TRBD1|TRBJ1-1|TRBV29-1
CSVRTGRNTEAFF
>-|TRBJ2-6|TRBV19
CASSMYGGRLLGANVLTF
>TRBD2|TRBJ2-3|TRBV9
CASSGRRAGTSLDTQYF
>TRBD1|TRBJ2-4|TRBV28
CASHPLGQGMSKNIQYF
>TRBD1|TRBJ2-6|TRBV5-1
CASSQGQGSFSGANVLTF
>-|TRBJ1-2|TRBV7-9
CASSFGYGYTF
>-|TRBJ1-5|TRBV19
CASSSRPGTQHF
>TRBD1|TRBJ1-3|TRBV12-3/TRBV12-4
CASSRGQGNTIYF
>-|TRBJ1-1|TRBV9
CASSADPDWTEAFF
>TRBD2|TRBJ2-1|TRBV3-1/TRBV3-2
CASSLGMAGGNWWAYNEQFF
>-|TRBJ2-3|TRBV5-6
CASSLVSDNTDTQYF
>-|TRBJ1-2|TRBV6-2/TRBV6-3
CASSGDTPRGYGYTF
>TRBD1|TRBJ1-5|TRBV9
CASSATGGGQPQHF
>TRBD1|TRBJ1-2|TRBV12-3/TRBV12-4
CASRRGRGYGYTF
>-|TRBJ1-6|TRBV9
CASSSGGHGYNSPLHF
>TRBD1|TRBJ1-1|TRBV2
CASRGRDRVTEAFF
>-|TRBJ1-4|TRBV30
CAWGTVGASNEKLFF
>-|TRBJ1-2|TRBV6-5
CASSYSQGRDYGYTF
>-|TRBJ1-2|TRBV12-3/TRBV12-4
CASSPGIGYTF
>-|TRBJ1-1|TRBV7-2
CASSLVGGAKGTEAFF
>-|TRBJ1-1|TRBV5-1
CASSSKGLANTEAFF
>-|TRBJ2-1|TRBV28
CASSLFGTLGGNEQFF
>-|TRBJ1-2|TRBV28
CASSLSTIANYGYTF
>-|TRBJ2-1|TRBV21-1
CASRRTSGGLEQFF
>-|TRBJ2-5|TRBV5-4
CASSLGTGSSRAQYF
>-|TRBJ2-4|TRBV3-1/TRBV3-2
CASSQGSGLAKNIQYF
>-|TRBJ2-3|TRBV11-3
CASSLVGGPSTDTQYF
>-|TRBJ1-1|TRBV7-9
CASSLVTDTEAFF
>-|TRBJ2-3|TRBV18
CASSPLTRTLKSTDTQYF
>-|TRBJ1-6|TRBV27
CASSLSLGWSSYNSPLHF
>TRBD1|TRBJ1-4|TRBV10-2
CASSLQGATNEKLFF
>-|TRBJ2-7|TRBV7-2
CASSSLPYEQYF
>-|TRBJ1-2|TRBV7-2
CASSLRREGGYTF
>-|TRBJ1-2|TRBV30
CAWSPGYYGYTF
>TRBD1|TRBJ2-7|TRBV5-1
CASSLSQGAGEQYF